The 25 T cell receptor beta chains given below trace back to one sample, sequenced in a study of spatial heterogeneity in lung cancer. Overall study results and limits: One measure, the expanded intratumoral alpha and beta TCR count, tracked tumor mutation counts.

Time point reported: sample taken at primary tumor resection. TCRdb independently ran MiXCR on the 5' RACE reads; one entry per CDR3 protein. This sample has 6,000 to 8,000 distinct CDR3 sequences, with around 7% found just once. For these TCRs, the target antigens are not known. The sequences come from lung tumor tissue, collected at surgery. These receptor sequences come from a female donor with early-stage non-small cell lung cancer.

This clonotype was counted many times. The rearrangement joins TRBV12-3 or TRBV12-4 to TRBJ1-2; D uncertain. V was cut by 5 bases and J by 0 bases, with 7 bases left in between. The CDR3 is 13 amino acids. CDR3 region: CASSNNPNYGYTF. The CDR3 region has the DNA TGTGCCAGCAGTAATAACCCTAACTATGGCTACACCTTC.

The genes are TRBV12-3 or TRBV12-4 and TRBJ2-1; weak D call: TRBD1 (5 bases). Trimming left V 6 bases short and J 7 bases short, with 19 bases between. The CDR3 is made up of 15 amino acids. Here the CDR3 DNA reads TGTGCCAGCAGCAGACCATTTTCGCAGGGAAATGAGCAGTTCTTC. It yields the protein CASSRPFSQGNEQFF.

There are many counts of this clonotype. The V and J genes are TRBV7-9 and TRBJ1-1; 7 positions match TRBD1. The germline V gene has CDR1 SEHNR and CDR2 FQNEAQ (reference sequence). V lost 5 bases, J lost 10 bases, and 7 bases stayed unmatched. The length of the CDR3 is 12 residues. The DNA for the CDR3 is TGTGCCAGCAGCCGGGACAGCAGGGGAGCTTTCTTT. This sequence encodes CASSRDSRGAFF. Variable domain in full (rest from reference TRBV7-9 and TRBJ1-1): DTGVSQNPRHKITKRGQNVTFRCDPISEHNRLYWYRQTLGQGPEFLTYFQNEAQLEKSRLLSDRFSAERPKGSFSTLEIQRTEQGDSAMYLCASSRDSRGAFFGQGTRLTVV.

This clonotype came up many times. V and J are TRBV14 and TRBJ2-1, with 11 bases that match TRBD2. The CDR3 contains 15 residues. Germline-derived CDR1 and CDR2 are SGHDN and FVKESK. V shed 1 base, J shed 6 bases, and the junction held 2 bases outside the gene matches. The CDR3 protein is CASSQGLAGINEQFF. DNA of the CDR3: TGTGCCAGCAGCCAAGGACTAGCGGGGATCAATGAGCAGTTCTTC.

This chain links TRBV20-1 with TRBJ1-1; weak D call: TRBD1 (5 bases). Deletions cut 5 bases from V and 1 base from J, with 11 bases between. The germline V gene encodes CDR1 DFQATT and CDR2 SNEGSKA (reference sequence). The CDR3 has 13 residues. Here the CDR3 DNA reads TGCAGTGCTCGGGACTTCCCGAACACTGAAGCTTTCTTT. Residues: CSARDFPNTEAFF.

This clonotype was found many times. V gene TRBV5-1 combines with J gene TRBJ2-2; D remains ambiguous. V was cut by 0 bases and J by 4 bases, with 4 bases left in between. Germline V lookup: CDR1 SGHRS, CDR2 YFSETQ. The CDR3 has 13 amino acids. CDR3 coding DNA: TGCGCCAGCAGCTTGGGTCCCACCGGGGAGCTGTTTTTT. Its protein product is CASSLGPTGELFF.

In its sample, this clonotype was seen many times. Here the CDR3 reads CASSSRLAGTEQYF. The CDR3 DNA follows: TGTGCCAGCAGCTCCCGACTAGCGGGGACTGAGCAGTACTTC. The chain links TRBV7-2 to TRBJ2-7; 11 bases fit TRBD2. There are 14 residues in the CDR3. After removal of 4 bases from V and 7 bases from J, the junction contained 6 bases not matched to a gene. Looked up from germline, CDR1 is SGHTA and CDR2 is FQGNSA.

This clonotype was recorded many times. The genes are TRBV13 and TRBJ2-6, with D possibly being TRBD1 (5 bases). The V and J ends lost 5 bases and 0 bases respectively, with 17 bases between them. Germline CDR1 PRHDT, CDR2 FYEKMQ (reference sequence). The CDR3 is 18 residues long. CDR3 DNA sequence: TGTGCCAGCAGCCCGCAGACAGCTTTGAGCTCTGGGGCCAACGTCCTGACTTTC. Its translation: CASSPQTALSSGANVLTF.

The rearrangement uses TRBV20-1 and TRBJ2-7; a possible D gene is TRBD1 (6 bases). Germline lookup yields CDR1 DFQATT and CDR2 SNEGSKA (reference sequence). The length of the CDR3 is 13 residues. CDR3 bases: TGCGGATCGGCAGGGGACCCTTCCTACGAGCAGTACTTC. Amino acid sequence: CGSAGDPSYEQYF.

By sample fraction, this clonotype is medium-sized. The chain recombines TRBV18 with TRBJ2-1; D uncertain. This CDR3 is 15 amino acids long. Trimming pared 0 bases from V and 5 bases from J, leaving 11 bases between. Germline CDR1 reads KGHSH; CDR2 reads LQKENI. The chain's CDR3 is CASSPPVDPDNEQFF. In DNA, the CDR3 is TGTGCCAGCTCACCACCCGTGGACCCCGACAATGAGCAGTTCTTC.

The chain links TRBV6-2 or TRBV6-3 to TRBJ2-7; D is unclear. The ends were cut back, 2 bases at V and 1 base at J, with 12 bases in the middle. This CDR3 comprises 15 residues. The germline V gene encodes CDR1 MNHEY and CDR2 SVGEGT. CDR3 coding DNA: TGTGCCAGCAGTTACAAGCCTTCTCCGTCCTACGAGCAGTACGTC. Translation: CASSYKPSPSYEQYV.

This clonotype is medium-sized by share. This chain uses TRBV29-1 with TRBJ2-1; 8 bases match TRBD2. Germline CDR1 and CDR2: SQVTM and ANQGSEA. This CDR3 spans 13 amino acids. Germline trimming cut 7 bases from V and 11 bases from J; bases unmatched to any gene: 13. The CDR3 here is CSALTGSGIQQFF. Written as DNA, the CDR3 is TGCAGCGCCCTAACGGGTAGCGGGATACAGCAGTTCTTC.

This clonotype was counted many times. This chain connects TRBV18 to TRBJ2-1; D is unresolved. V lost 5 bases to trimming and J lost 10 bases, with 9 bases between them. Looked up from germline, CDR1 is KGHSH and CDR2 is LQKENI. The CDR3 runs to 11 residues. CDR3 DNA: TGTGCCAGCTCAAGAGGTCAGGAGCAGTTCTTC. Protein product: CASSRGQEQFF.

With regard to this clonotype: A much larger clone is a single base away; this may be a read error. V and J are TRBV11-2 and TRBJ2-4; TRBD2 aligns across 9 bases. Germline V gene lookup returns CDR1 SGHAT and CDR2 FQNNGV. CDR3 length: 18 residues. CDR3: CASSLGGLAGLAKIIQYF. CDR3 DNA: TGTGCCAGCAGCTTAGGTGGGCTAGCGGGGCTAGCCAAAATCATTCAGTACTTC.

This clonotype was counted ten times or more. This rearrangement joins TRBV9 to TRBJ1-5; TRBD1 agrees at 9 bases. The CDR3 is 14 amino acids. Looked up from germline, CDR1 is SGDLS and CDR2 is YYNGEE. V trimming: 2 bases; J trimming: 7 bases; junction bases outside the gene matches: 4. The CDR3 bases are TGTGCCAGCAGCGTTACAGGGGGCGAACAGCCCCAGCATTTT. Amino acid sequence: CASSVTGGEQPQHF.

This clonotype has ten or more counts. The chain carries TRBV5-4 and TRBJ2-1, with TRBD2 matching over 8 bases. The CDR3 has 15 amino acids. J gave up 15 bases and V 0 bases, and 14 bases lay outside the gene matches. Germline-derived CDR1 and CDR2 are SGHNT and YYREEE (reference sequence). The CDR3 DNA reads TGTGCCAGCAGCTTGGTGTCTAGCGGGCCGAAAAAACCGTTCTTC. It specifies CASSLVSSGPKKPFF.

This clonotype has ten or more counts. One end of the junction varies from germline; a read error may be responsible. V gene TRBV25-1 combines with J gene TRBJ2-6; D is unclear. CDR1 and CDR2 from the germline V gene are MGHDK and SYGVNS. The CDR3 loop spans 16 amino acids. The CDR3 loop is CAGSHLHPSGANVLTF. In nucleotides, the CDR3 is TGTGCCGGCAGCCACCTTCACCCCTCTGGGGCCAACGTCCTGACTTTC.

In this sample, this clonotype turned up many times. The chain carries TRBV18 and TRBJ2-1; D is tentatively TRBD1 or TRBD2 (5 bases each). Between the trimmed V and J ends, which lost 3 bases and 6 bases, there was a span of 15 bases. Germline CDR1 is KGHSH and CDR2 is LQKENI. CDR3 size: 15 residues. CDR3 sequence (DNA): TGTGCCAGCTCACCGCCGGGACGGCGGCTCAATGAGCAGTTCTTC. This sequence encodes CASSPPGRRLNEQFF.

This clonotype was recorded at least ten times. The CDR3, as DNA: TGTGCCAGCAGTTACGGCGGGGAGCAGTACTTC. Its translation: CASSYGGEQYF. The chain employs TRBV6-2 or TRBV6-3 and TRBJ2-7, with D possibly TRBD2 on 5 matching bases. V dropped 2 bases and J dropped 7 bases, with 6 bases sitting between them. Germline values: CDR1 MNHEY, CDR2 SVGEGT. CDR3 size: 11 residues.

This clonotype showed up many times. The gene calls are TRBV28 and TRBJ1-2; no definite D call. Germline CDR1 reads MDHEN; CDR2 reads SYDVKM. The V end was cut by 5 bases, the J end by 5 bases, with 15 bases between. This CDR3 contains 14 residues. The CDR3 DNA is TGTGCCAGCAGTAAGGGATTACGTGAATATGGCTACACCTTC. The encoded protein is CASSKGLREYGYTF.

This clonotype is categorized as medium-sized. The CDR3 DNA is TGTGCCCTTCGCCAGAGCTCTGGGGCCAACGTCCTGACTTTC. This sequence encodes CALRQSSGANVLTF. This chain connects TRBV2 to TRBJ2-6; no firm D call. CDR3 length equals 14 residues. V was pared by 11 bases and J by 0 bases, with 11 bases between. Germline assignment: CDR1 SNHLY and CDR2 FYNNEI.

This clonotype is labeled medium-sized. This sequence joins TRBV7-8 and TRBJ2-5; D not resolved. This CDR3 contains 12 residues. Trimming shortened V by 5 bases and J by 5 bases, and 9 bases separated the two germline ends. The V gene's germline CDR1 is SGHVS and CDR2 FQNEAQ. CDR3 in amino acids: CASSVGFETQYF. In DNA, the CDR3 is TGTGCCAGCAGCGTAGGGTTTGAGACCCAGTACTTC.

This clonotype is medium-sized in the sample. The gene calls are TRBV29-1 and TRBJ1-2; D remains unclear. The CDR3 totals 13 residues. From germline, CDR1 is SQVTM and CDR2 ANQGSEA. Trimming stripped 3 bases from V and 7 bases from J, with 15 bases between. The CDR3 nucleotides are TGCAGCGTTGACCGTGAGAGGGCGGGTGGCTACACCTTC. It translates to CSVDRERAGGYTF. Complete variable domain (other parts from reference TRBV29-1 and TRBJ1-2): SAVISQKPSRDICQRGTSLTIQCQVDSQVTMMFWYRQQPGQSLTLIATANQGSEATYESGFVIDKFPISRPNLTFSTLTVSNMSPEDSSIYLCSVDRERAGGYTFGSGTRLTVV.

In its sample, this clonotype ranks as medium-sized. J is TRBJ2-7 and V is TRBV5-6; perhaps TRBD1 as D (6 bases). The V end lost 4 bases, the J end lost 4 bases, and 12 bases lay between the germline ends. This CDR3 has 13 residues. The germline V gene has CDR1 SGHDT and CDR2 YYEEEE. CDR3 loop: CASSRGKAYEQYF. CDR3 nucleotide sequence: TGTGCCAGCAGCAGGGGGAAGGCGTACGAGCAGTACTTC.

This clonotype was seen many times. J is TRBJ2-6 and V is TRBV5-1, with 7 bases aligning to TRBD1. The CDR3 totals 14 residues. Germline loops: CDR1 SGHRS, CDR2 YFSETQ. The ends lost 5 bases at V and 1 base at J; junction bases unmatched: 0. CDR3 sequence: CASRTGSGANVLTF. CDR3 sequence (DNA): TGCGCCAGCAGGACAGGGTCTGGGGCCAACGTCCTGACTTTC.